Included here is one T cell receptor beta chain sequence, with context. This clone was seen a handful of times. Its target antigen remains unknown. No much larger clonotype is one base removed from it; base qualities were not supplied. The data were taken from a study of beta chain features in type 1 diabetes (dated by TCRdb to the late 2010s). Study-wide context: Mean age, gender distribution, total cell number and subset yield were not different between patients and healthy donors. Regulatory and stem cell-like memory subsets were obtained from only 8 patients and roughly 8 healthy donors, while naive and central memory subsets were obtained from all 30 or so donors. In the study, TCRB repertoires of sorted circulating CD4+ T cell subsets from recently diagnosed type 1 diabetes patients were compared with those of matched healthy donors. Across all samples, roughly 110,000,000 sorted cells were examined, and cell number per subset correlated strongly with RNA yield.

All of the isolated RNA was reverse transcribed with the High Capacity cDNA Reverse Transcription Kit, so expressed TCRB transcripts were sequenced. Deep immunoSEQ sequencing was applied to naive, central memory and regulatory T cell samples, giving an average of about 3.8 million total reads per sample. After sorted cells were lysed in RLT buffer, RNA was extracted with DNase-treated RNeasy Micro or Mini kits, with the choice depending on cell number. Each cell subset was processed on its own to prevent cross-contamination, while patient and healthy donor samples were processed together. The immunoSEQ multiplex PCR was used to amplify TCRB sequences from cDNA, yielding 87-bp fragments that span the CDR3 region. Sequencing of the amplicons was performed on the Illumina HiSeq platform. As for the original processing: PCR bias was corrected computationally using synthetic template baselines, and reads within Hamming distance 2 were collapsed, with unmergeable singletons discarded. Reads were aligned to IMGT to assign V, D and J genes, CDR3 length, and insertions or deletions at six rearrangement sites. Within each subset, clonotype counts were normalized to the number of sorted cells before true diversity and Gini coefficients were calculated with the tcR R package. Repertoire sharing was quantified using the overlap coefficient calculated on TCRB nucleotide sequences. Out-of-frame TCRB sequences from naive cells were analyzed as a proxy for the pre-selection repertoire. Imported from immuneACCESS, the table was reduced by TCRdb to in-frame sequences with V and J called. These copies leave out some clones; in studies compared against another copy, an unresolved V gene accounts for under half, and the cause of the remainder is not known. V and J calls and clone size are those listed in that table; D and trimming were worked out from the DNA. The sample contains 600,000 or so clones, roughly an eighth of them found a single time. Jointly, the top ten make up approximately 0.042% of the sample.

At the junction V is shortened by 1 base and J by 3 bases, with 9 bases in between. From the cysteine through the phenylalanine, the CDR3 covers 14 amino acids. Only the CDR3 DNA stays, 42 bases, in frame from base 1. CDR1 and CDR2 (SEHNR, FQNEAQ) derive from the germline V gene (reference sequence). General study outcomes and caveats: Shorter templates might be favored by PCR, yet because patient and control samples were amplified and corrected together, any such skew would affect both groups equally. HLA sub-analyses involved small numbers of individuals, so any influence of HLA type on TCRB rearrangement remained unresolved. Naive, central memory and regulatory TCRB repertoires appeared more similar among patients than among healthy donors. Because cDNA was sequenced instead of genomic DNA, highly expressing activated cells could be over-represented, though the groups showed no difference in activation or CD3 levels. A moderate but significant shortening of TCRB CDR3 length was observed in type 1 diabetes patients in all four CD4+ subsets. At VDJ recombination sites, patients with type 1 diabetes made fewer insertions and deleted more nucleotides, a pattern implying thymic rearrangement abnormalities.

Each donor gave one peripheral blood draw, about 110 mL on average, collected into heparinised tubes. Naive, central memory, regulatory and stem cell-like memory CD4+ T cells were sorted on a BD FACSAria II using a panel including CD45RO, CCR7, CD25, CD127, CD95 and CD27. Every sorted population had a purity above 95%. PBMCs were isolated immediately by Lymphoprep density gradient centrifugation and stained directly without culture. To minimize batch effects, samples were stained and sorted in pairs, one healthy donor with one patient per experiment. The chain uses TRBV7-9 and TRBJ1-1, with the D gene not confidently named. Sequencing input: naive CD4+ T cells from blood. The intended sense of this specimen's cell subset or site label: true naive CD4+ T cells. This clonotype originated in a young man with type 1 diabetes. CDR3 sequence: CASSLDVEDTEAFF. The DNA sequence is as follows: TGTGCCAGCAGCTTAGACGTTGAGGACACTGAAGCTTTCTTT.